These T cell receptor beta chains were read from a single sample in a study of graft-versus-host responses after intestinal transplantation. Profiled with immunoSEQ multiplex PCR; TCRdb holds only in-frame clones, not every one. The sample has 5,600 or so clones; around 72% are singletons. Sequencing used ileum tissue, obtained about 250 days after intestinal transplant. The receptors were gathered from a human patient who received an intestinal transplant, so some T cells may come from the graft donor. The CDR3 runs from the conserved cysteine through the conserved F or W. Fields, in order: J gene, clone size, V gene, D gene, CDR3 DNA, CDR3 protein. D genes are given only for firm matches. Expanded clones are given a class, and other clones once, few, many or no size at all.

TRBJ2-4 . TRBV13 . TGTGCCAGCAGCTTGTGGGACTCACCCAAAAACATTCAGTACTTC CASSLWDSPKNIQYF
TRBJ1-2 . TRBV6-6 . TGTGCCAGCAGTTACTCTCGGGGGAAGGGCTACACCTTC CASSYSRGKGYTF
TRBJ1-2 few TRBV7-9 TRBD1 TGTGCCAGCAGCTCGACAGGGAACTATGGCTACACCTTC CASSSTGNYGYTF
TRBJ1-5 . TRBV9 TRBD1 TGTGCCAGCAGCGTAGCTACCAGGGACAGGGTAGAGCATTATAGCAATCAGCCCCAGCATTTT CASSVATRDRVEHYSNQPQHF
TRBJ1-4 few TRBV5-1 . TGCGCCAGCAGCTTATGGCCCGAGGGTGAAAAACTGTTTTTT CASSLWPEGEKLFF
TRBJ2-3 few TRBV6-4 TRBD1 TGTGCCAGCAGTGACTCCGGGCAGGGGGTGCAGTATTTT CASSDSGQGVQYF
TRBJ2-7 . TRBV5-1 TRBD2 TGCGCCAGCAGCTTCTCAGCGGGAGGATACGAGCAGTACTTC CASSFSAGGYEQYF
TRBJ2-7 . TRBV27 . TGTGCCAGCAGTTGGGGAGTGGGCTCCTACGAGCAGTACTTC CASSWGVGSYEQYF
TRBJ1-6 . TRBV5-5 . TGTGCCAGCAGCTTGGTCGGGGGGCCAACCCTCCACTTT CASSLVGGPTLHF
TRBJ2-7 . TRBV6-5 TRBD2 TGTGCCAGCAGCCTAGCGGAGGGCTACGAGCAGTACTTC CASSLAEGYEQYF
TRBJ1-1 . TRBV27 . TGTGCCAGCGGCCCCTTTAAGAACACTGAAGCTTTCTTT CASGPFKNTEAFF
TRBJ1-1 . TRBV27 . TGTGCCAGCAGTTTAGCGGACAAGGTTTTCACTGAAGCTTTCTTT CASSLADKVFTEAFF
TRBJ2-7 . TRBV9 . TGTGCCAGCAGCGCAAGACTTGCCCTCACCCCCCACGGGCAGTACTTC CASSARLALTPHGQYF
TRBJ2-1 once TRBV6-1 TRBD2 TGTGCCAGCAGTGCGCCAGCGGGAGACTACAATGAGCAGTTCTTC CASSAPAGDYNEQFF
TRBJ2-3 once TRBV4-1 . TGCGCCAGCAGCCGAAGTCAGATAGTGGGGCACACAGATACGCAGTATTTT CASSRSQIVGHTDTQYF
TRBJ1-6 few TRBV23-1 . TGCGCCAGCAGTCAACAGGGTTTTCCGGGGGTTCGTTCACCCCTCCACTTT CASSQQGFPGVRSPLHF
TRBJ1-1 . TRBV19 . TGTGCCAGTAGTATCGGGGGGGGCAGACCGAACACTGAAGCTTTCTTT CASSIGGGRPNTEAFF
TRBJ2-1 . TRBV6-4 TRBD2 TGTGCCAGCAGTGACGAGGCTAGCGGGGGACACAATGAGCAGTTCTTC CASSDEASGGHNEQFF
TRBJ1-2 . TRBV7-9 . TGTGCCAGCAGCCAAACCTATCTGATGAACTATGGCTACACCTTC CASSQTYLMNYGYTF
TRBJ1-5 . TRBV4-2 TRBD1 TGTGCCAGCAGCCAAGATACAGGGGATCAGCCCCAGCATTTT CASSQDTGDQPQHF
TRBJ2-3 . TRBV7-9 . TGTGCCAGCAGCTTTGGACTCTTCACAGATACGCAGTATTTT CASSFGLFTDTQYF
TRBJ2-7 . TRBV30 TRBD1 TGTGCCTGGAGTACAAAATTCAGGGGGATCTACGAGCAGTACTTC CAWSTKFRGIYEQYF
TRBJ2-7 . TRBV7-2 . TGTGCCAGCAGCCTCAGGACTCCTGGAAATAACGAGCAGTACTTC CASSLRTPGNNEQYF
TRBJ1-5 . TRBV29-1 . TGCAGCGTTCAAGCGGGGGGGAGGGGTCAGCCCCAGCATTTT CSVQAGGRGQPQHF
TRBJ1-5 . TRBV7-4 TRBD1 TGTGCCAACCGGGACAGTCGTCCCCTCCTCAATCAGCCCCAGCATTTT CANRDSRPLLNQPQHF
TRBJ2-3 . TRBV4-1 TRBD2 TGCGCCAGCAGCCAAGTGGGACTAGCGGGAGATACGCAGTATTTT CASSQVGLAGDTQYF
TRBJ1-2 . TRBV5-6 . TGTGCCAGCAGCTTGGAAGGGGGGGAAAGATATGGCTACACCTTC CASSLEGGERYGYTF
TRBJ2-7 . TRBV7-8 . TGTGCCAGCAGCTTATGGCGGGTCCACGAGCAGTACTTC CASSLWRVHEQYF
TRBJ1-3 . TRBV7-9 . TGTGCCAGCAGCTTAGCACACAGAAACACCATATATTTT CASSLAHRNTIYF
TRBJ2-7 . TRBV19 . TGTGCCAGTAGTATAAGGCATTCCCAGGTCTACGAGCAGTACTTC CASSIRHSQVYEQYF
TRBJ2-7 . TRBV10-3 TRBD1 TGTGCCATCAGCGGGGGACAGGGGTTTTTCTACGAGCAGTACTTC CAISGGQGFFYEQYF
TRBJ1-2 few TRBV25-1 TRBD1 TGTGCCAGCAGAGACAGGGGTGGCTACACCTTC CASRDRGGYTF
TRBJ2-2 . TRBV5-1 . TGCGCCAGCAGCTTGGAGGGAGGAGGGCTAACAGGGGAGCTGTTTTTT CASSLEGGGLTGELFF
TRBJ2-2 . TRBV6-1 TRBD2 TGTGCCAGCAGGGGGACTAGCGGGAGTCCCGGGGAGCTGTTTTTT CASRGTSGSPGELFF
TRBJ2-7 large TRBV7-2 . TGTGCCAGCAGAACATACCAGGGCTACGAGCAGTACTTC CASRTYQGYEQYF
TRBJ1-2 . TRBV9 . TGTGCCAGCAGCGTAGGGTCGGGCTATGGCTACACCTTC CASSVGSGYGYTF
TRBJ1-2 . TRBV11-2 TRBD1 TGTGCCAGCAGCTTAGATCTTTTTTGGACAGGCCCTGGCTACACCTTC CASSLDLFWTGPGYTF
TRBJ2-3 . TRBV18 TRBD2 TGTGCCAGCTCACCACTTCAGCGGGGAACCACAGATACGCAGTATTTT CASSPLQRGTTDTQYF
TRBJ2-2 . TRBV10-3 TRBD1 TGTGCCATCACCGGGACAGGGGGCTCGGGGGAGCTGTTTTTT CAITGTGGSGELFF
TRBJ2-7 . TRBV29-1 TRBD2 TGCAGCGTCGTTACTAGCGGGAGGGCCCACGAGCAGTACTTC CSVVTSGRAHEQYF
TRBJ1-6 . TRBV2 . TGTGCCAGCAAAAGGACAGCCTATAATTCACCCCTCCACTTT CASKRTAYNSPLHF
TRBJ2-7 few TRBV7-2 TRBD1 TGTGCCAGCAGCTTTATAACAGGGGGGAGGTACGAGCAGTACTTC CASSFITGGRYEQYF
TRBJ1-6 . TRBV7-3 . TGTGCCAGCAGCTTAGGGAGGGGGGATTCACCCCTCCACTTT CASSLGRGDSPLHF
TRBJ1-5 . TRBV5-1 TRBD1 TGCGCCAGCAGCTGGCAGGGGGCGCTGAATCAGCCCCAGCATTTT CASSWQGALNQPQHF
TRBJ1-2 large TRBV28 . TGTGCCAGCAGTTTCCCAGGACAGTCAATCTATGGCTACACCTTC CASSFPGQSIYGYTF
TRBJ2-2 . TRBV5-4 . TGTGCCAGCAGCTTGCCCATCGTCGGGGTTTTCGGGGAGCTGTTTTTT CASSLPIVGVFGELFF
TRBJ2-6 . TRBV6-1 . TGTGCCAGCAGTGACCAGGGTGCCGGGGCCAACGTCCTGACTTTC CASSDQGAGANVLTF
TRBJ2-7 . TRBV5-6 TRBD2 TGTGCCAGCAGCCCCGGGACTAACCCCTACGAGCAGTACTTC CASSPGTNPYEQYF
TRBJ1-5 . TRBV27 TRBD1 TGTGCCAGCAGTTTAGGACAGGGCAATCAGCCCCAGCATTTT CASSLGQGNQPQHF
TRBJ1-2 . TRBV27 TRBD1 TGTGCCAGCAGCGAGACAGGGGGCGCTTACAATGGCTACACCTTC CASSETGGAYNGYTF
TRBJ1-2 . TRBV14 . TGTGCCAGCAGCCAAGATCTTCGACTTTATGGCTACACCTTC CASSQDLRLYGYTF
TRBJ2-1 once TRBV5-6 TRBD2 TGTGCCAGCAGCTTTACTAGCGGGGGGAACGGGGAGCAGTTCTTC CASSFTSGGNGEQFF
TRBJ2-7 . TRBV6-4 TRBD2 TGTGCCAGCAGTGAGCTAGCGGGGGACTCCTACGAGCAGTACTTC CASSELAGDSYEQYF
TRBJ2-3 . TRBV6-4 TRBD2 TGTGCCAGCAGTGACTCTGGGGATAGCGGGGGGCACACAGATACGCAGTATTTT CASSDSGDSGGHTDTQYF
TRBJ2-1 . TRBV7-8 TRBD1 TGTGCCAGCAGCTTCCACGGACAGGGAATAAATGAGCAGTTCTTC CASSFHGQGINEQFF
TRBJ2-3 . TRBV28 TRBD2 TGTGCCAGCATTCGGGGGGAGACTAGCAGCACAGATACGCAGTATTTT CASIRGETSSTDTQYF
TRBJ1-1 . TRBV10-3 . TGTGCCATCAGTAAAGGACAGAACACTGAAGCTTTCTTT CAISKGQNTEAFF
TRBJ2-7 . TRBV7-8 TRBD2 TGTGCCAGCAGCTTCGGGGAGGGCTACGAGCAGTACTTC CASSFGEGYEQYF
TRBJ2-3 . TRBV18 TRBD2 TGTGCCAGCTCACCACCTGGCGGGGGGGCTGGAGATACGCAGTATTTT CASSPPGGGAGDTQYF
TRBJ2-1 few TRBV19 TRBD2 TGTGCCAGTAGTATAGGCGGGGGCTACAATGAGCAGTTCTTC CASSIGGGYNEQFF